Listed below are T cell receptor beta chains from one sample, sequenced in a study of CD8 T cells in Susac syndrome. TCRdb re-derived calls from the immunoSEQ multiplex PCR reads in MiXCR, one entry per CDR3 protein. The top ten hold 0.096% of the sample, which has over 100,000 distinct CDR3 sequences, around 95% seen once. Sequencing input: CD4+ T cells from PBMCs. The receptors were sampled from a human donor in good health. Each CDR3 is given with its conserved first and last residue. The order of the fields is J gene, D gene, V gene, clone size, CDR3 length, CDR3 protein, CDR3 DNA. The D gene is left open where the match is weak. The listing skips clone size in some rows; elsewhere it reads once, few, many or a size class.

TRBJ2-5,NA,TRBV18,NA,15,CASSPTRDLVEPQYF,TGTGCCAGCTCACCGACACGGGACCTAGTAGAGCCCCAGTACTTC
TRBJ2-4,NA,TRBV7-2,NA,13,CASSFGGFGIQYF,TGTGCCAGCAGCTTCGGGGGTTTTGGGATTCAGTACTTC
TRBJ1-5,NA,TRBV4-3,NA,15,CASSQDSYSNQPQHF,TGCGCCAGCAGCCAGGACTCCTATAGCAATCAGCCCCAGCATTTT
TRBJ1-1,NA,TRBV29-1,NA,12,CSVDPRRAEAFF,TGCAGCGTTGACCCGAGGAGGGCTGAAGCTTTCTTT
TRBJ2-7,TRBD2,TRBV7-9,NA,15,CASSQDSGTSYEQYF,TGTGCCAGCAGCCAAGATAGCGGGACCTCCTACGAGCAGTACTTC
TRBJ2-1,NA,TRBV12-3/TRBV12-4,few,14,CASSPRGSYNEQFF,TGTGCCAGCAGTCCCAGGGGCTCCTACAATGAGCAGTTCTTC
TRBJ1-3,NA,TRBV25-1,NA,14,CASSASGSGNTIYF,TGTGCCAGCAGTGCCAGTGGCTCTGGAAACACCATATATTTT
TRBJ2-4,TRBD2,TRBV15,NA,14,CATSESGLAGDQYF,TGTGCCACCAGCGAGTCCGGACTAGCGGGAGACCAGTACTTC
TRBJ2-4,TRBD1,TRBV6-5,NA,13,CASSYGDRVIQYF,TGTGCCAGCAGTTACGGGGACAGGGTAATTCAGTACTTC
TRBJ2-3,NA,TRBV3-1,NA,14,CASSQVASTDTQYF,TGTGCCAGCAGCCAAGTTGCTAGCACAGATACGCAGTATTTT
TRBJ2-3,TRBD2,TRBV2,NA,15,CASSAAGGQSDTQYF,TGTGCCAGCAGTGCGGCGGGGGGTCAGTCAGATACGCAGTATTTT
TRBJ2-5,TRBD2,TRBV20-1,NA,13,CSAEHPSGGAQYF,TGCAGTGCAGAACACCCTAGCGGAGGGGCCCAGTACTTC
TRBJ2-2,NA,TRBV6-4,NA,14,CASSDAPNTGELFF,TGTGCCAGCAGTGACGCCCCCAACACCGGGGAGCTGTTTTTT
TRBJ1-1,NA,TRBV2,NA,12,CASSTDTPEAFF,TGTGCCAGCAGTACTGACACCCCTGAAGCTTTCTTT
TRBJ1-4,NA,TRBV12-3/TRBV12-4,NA,14,CASSLLSGNEKLFF,TGTGCCAGCAGCCTATTAAGCGGTAATGAAAAACTGTTTTTT